One and the same sample provided the 26 T cell receptor beta chains below, sequenced in a study of blood T cell repertoires in COVID-19. Here immunoSEQ multiplex PCR was the method, and the copy in TCRdb shows in-frame clones only, minus some. The sample gives 85,000 to 130,000 clones, 80% to 90% of which show up once; 4% to 6% is in the top ten. What was sequenced was peripheral blood. The receptors come from a man in his 60s with acute or convalescent COVID-19.

The J gene is TRBJ2-3, the V gene TRBV4-3; D perhaps matches TRBD1 (6 bases). This CDR3 has 14 residues. In germline, CDR1 is LGHNA, CDR2 YSLEER. Trimming shortened V by 3 bases and J by 7 bases, and 14 bases separated the two germline ends. CDR3 in amino acids: CASSQVSQGYTQYF. The CDR3 DNA sequence: TGCGCCAGCAGCCAGGTATCACAGGGTTATACGCAGTATTTT.

The gene calls are TRBV6-5 and TRBJ2-7; D unclear. CDR3 size: 14 residues. Germline V gene lookup returns CDR1 MNHEY and CDR2 SVGAGI. V was trimmed by 0 bases and J by 1 base, leaving 7 bases between them. CDR3 region: CASSYSGVSYEQYF. DNA of the CDR3: TGTGCCAGCAGTTACTCAGGAGTTTCCTACGAGCAGTACTTC.

Only one count was recorded for this clone. This chain joins TRBV5-1 and TRBJ2-5, with D unresolved. V lost 0 bases, J lost 0 bases, and 6 bases lay in between. The CDR3 loop spans 14 amino acids. Germline V CDR1 and CDR2: SGHRS, YFSETQ. The CDR3, as DNA: TGCGCCAGCAGCTTGGGGCGGAACCAAGAGACCCAGTACTTC. It is translated as CASSLGRNQETQYF.

This clone was observed a few times. This sequence joins TRBV5-4 and TRBJ2-1; no clear D. The CDR3 has 16 residues. Germline V lookup: CDR1 SGHNT, CDR2 YYREEE (reference sequence). The germline V and J ends were trimmed by 0 bases and 7 bases, with 17 bases remaining between them. Here the CDR3 reads CASSLGAIRRRNEQFF. As DNA, the CDR3 is TGTGCCAGCAGCTTGGGTGCTATCCGGAGACGGAATGAGCAGTTCTTC.

This clone was seen a single time. The chain uses TRBV9 and TRBJ2-7, with no clear D. Trimming shortened V by 0 bases and J by 3 bases, and 10 bases separated the two germline ends. The CDR3 extends over 14 amino acids. The germline V gene has CDR1 SGDLS and CDR2 YYNGEE. DNA of the CDR3: TGTGCCAGCAGCGTAGGTCTCTTGAGCTACGAGCAGTACTTC. This encodes CASSVGLLSYEQYF.

This chain joins TRBV6-2 or TRBV6-3 and TRBJ1-5; 8 bases are a match to TRBD1. V trimming: 0 bases; J trimming: 4 bases; junction bases outside the gene matches: 5. This CDR3 contains 16 residues. From germline, CDR1 is MNHEY and CDR2 SVGEGT. CDR3 loop: CASSYSLHRGNQPQHF. The CDR3 nucleotides read TGTGCCAGCAGTTACTCCCTACACAGGGGGAATCAGCCCCAGCATTTT.

The genes are TRBV27 and TRBJ2-1; D might be TRBD1 (5 bases). CDR1 and CDR2 (germline): MNHEY, SMNVEV (reference sequence). CDR3 size: 15 residues. Trimming removed 5 bases from V and 5 bases from J, with 16 bases in between. The CDR3 sequence: CASSNLGVGNNEQFF. In DNA form, the CDR3 reads TGTGCCAGCAGTAACCTAGGGGTAGGTAACAATGAGCAGTTCTTC.

About this clone: This same CDR3 is encoded by further DNA sequences in the sample. This rearrangement joins TRBV6-5 to TRBJ2-1, with TRBD1 matching 9 bases. The germline gives CDR1 MNHEY, CDR2 SVGAGI. The CDR3 loop spans 15 amino acids. The V gene end was trimmed by 0 bases and the J gene end by 5 bases; junction bases not matched to a gene: 2. CDR3 sequence reads: CASSYSGQGNNEQFF. CDR3 DNA sequence: TGTGCCAGCAGTTACTCAGGACAGGGGAACAATGAGCAGTTCTTC.

The gene calls are TRBV7-2 and TRBJ1-5, with TRBD1 as a possible D gene (6 bases). The CDR3 totals 14 residues. Trimming cost V 7 bases and J 1 base, with 11 bases left between them. Germline V gives CDR1 SGHTA, CDR2 FQGNSA. CDR3 loop: CASTLTGSNQPQHF. The CDR3 nucleotides read TGTGCCAGCACCCTGACAGGAAGCAATCAGCCCCAGCATTTT.

The chain combines TRBV2 with TRBJ2-7; a weak D match, TRBD1 (6 bases). V dropped 4 bases and J dropped 4 bases, with 14 bases sitting between them. Per germline, CDR1 SNHLY and CDR2 FYNNEI. The CDR3 extends over 14 amino acids. The CDR3 region has the DNA TGTGCCAGCAGTGTACAAGGGCAGGGGTACGAGCAGTACTTC. Residues: CASSVQGQGYEQYF.

The rearrangement links TRBV18 to TRBJ1-1; D is ambiguous. Trimming took 3 bases from V and 0 from J, leaving 14 bases between them. CDR1 and CDR2 (germline): KGHSH, LQKENI. This CDR3 is built from 16 residues. CDR3 region: CASSPSTVGVNTEAFF. The CDR3 nucleotides are TGTGCCAGCTCACCCTCGACGGTGGGAGTGAACACTGAAGCTTTCTTT.

The rearrangement joins TRBV28 to TRBJ2-7; the match to TRBD2 covers 8 bases. The CDR3 has 15 amino acids. Germline V gene data show CDR1 as MDHEN and CDR2 as SYDVKM. V lost 4 bases and J lost 3; bases outside the gene matches: 8. The CDR3 DNA follows: TGTGCCAGCAGTTCACCCGCGGGAGGTCTCTACGAGCAGTACTTC. Translation gives CASSSPAGGLYEQYF.

The gene calls are TRBV28 and TRBJ1-2; 10 bases line up with TRBD1. Germline loops: CDR1 MDHEN, CDR2 SYDVKM. After removal of 2 bases from V and 4 bases from J, the junction contained 4 bases not matched to a gene. This CDR3 is 15 amino acids long. The CDR3 sequence is CASSLRDRGLYGYTF. As DNA, the CDR3 is TGTGCCAGCAGTTTAAGGGACAGGGGCCTCTATGGCTACACCTTC.

The J gene is TRBJ1-6, the V gene TRBV3-1 (or the pseudogene TRBV3-2), with 8 nucleotides matching TRBD1. CDR3 length: 13 residues. Germline lookup yields CDR1 LGHDT and CDR2 YNNKEL (reference sequence). After removal of 6 bases from V and 7 bases from J, the junction contained 2 bases not matched to a gene. In DNA, the CDR3 is TGTGCCAGCAGACGGACAGGGAATTCACCCCTCCACTTT. It is translated as CASRRTGNSPLHF.

The chain recombines TRBV20-1 with TRBJ1-1; D remains ambiguous. Trimming removed 3 bases from V and 5 bases from J, with 10 bases in between. The CDR3 length is 12 residues. The germline CDR1 and CDR2 sequences are DFQATT and SNEGSKA (reference sequence). CDR3 DNA: TGCAGTGCTAGTGAGGGCGAGACTGAAGCTTTCTTT. Translating gives CSASEGETEAFF.

This clone has a handful of counts. The chain is built from TRBV7-8 and TRBJ2-7; tentatively, D is TRBD2 (6 bases). Trimming removed 3 bases from V and 2 bases from J, with 11 bases in between. The CDR3 contains 14 residues. Germline CDR1 is SGHVS and CDR2 is FQNEAQ. CDR3 loop: CASSLVSGTYEQYF. As DNA, the CDR3 is TGTGCCAGCAGCTTGGTTAGCGGCACCTACGAGCAGTACTTC.

The table lists this clone with a few counts. The chain recombines TRBV7-2 with TRBJ1-3, with TRBD1 matching over 7 bases. The junction had 4 bases not matched to a gene; V was cut back by 5 bases and J by 0 bases. The germline V gene has CDR1 SGHTA and CDR2 FQGNSA. The CDR3 spans 15 residues. CDR3 in amino acids: CASSITGDSGNTIYF. CDR3 in DNA: TGTGCCAGCAGCATAACAGGGGACTCTGGAAACACCATATATTTT.

The chain has TRBV11-3 and TRBJ2-1; 15 nucleotides align to TRBD2. With 5 bases clipped from V and 1 base from J, the junction kept 12 bases outside the gene matches. Germline lookup yields CDR1 SGHNT and CDR2 YENEEA. CDR3 length: 20 residues. The CDR3 reads CASSQRAGLAGGPSYNEQFF. CDR3 nucleotides: TGTGCCAGCAGCCAAAGGGCGGGACTAGCGGGGGGACCGTCCTACAATGAGCAGTTCTTC.

J is TRBJ2-1 and V is TRBV28, with TRBD2 identical over 8 bases. V lost 6 bases, J lost 4 bases, and 11 bases stayed unmatched. The germline V gene has CDR1 MDHEN and CDR2 SYDVKM. The CDR3 covers 16 residues. The CDR3 loop is CASRPRSSGFYNEQFF. As DNA, the CDR3 is TGTGCCAGCAGACCTCGTTCTAGCGGGTTTTACAATGAGCAGTTCTTC.

This clone was counted a few times. The identical CDR3 is also encoded by other nucleotide sequences in the sample. The V and J genes are TRBV3-1 (or the pseudogene TRBV3-2) and TRBJ2-5; 9 nucleotides agree with TRBD1. V was pared by 1 base and J by 3 bases, with 0 bases of the junction left unmatched. Germline V lookup: CDR1 LGHDT, CDR2 YNNKEL (reference sequence). This CDR3 comprises 14 residues. Here the CDR3 DNA reads TGTGCCAGCAGCCAAGGACAGGGGGAAGAGACCCAGTACTTC. It yields the protein CASSQGQGEETQYF.

The chain is built from TRBV19 and TRBJ2-7; weak D call: TRBD1 (5 bases). Germline V gives CDR1 LNHDA, CDR2 SQIVND (reference sequence). This CDR3 has 12 residues. The ends were cut back, 5 bases at V and 3 bases at J, with 8 bases in the middle. The CDR3: CASSERGYEQYF. The CDR3, as DNA: TGTGCCAGTAGTGAAAGGGGCTACGAGCAGTACTTC.

This clone was observed at least ten times. V and J are TRBV3-1 (or the pseudogene TRBV3-2) and TRBJ2-7; 8 bases fit TRBD2. With 6 bases clipped from V and 1 base from J, the junction kept 8 bases outside the gene matches. The CDR3 extends over 15 amino acids. The germline V gene encodes CDR1 LGHDT and CDR2 YNNKEL (reference sequence). The CDR3 reads CASSSGTRSSYEQYF. DNA for the CDR3: TGTGCCAGCAGTTCCGGGACTAGGTCGTCCTACGAGCAGTACTTC.

This chain uses TRBV5-6 with TRBJ1-1, with no clear D. Germline CDR1 is SGHDT and CDR2 is YYEEEE. The CDR3 runs 15 residues. V lost 0 bases to trimming and J lost 0 bases, with 9 bases between them. This CDR3 is CASSLGQIMNTEAFF. For the CDR3, the DNA is TGTGCCAGCAGCTTGGGCCAGATCATGAACACTGAAGCTTTCTTT.

The chain employs TRBV9 and TRBJ2-3, with 7 bases lining up with TRBD2. The CDR3 runs 18 residues. Trimming cost V 0 bases and J 6 bases; bases outside gene matches: 16. Per germline, CDR1 SGDLS and CDR2 YYNGEE. Here the CDR3 reads CASSVGQVAGLFRDTQYF. The CDR3, as DNA: TGTGCCAGCAGCGTAGGTCAAGTAGCGGGCCTCTTCAGGGATACGCAGTATTTT.

This chain connects TRBV7-9 to TRBJ1-2, with 11 bases fitting TRBD1. This CDR3 comprises 14 residues. Per germline, CDR1 SEHNR and CDR2 FQNEAQ (reference sequence). After removal of 5 bases from V and 8 bases from J, the junction contained 7 bases not matched to a gene. CDR3 nucleotides: TGTGCCAGCAGCGCCGGACAGGGGGCACGGGGCTACACCTTC. Protein: CASSAGQGARGYTF.

The chain combines TRBV7-9 with TRBJ2-2, with 13 bases lining up with TRBD2. The CDR3 extends over 16 amino acids. Looked up from germline, CDR1 is SEHNR and CDR2 is FQNEAQ (reference sequence). J gave up 3 bases and V 5 bases, and 3 bases lay outside the gene matches. The CDR3 DNA is TGTGCCAGCAGCCCGACTAGCGGGGGGTACACCGGGGAGCTGTTTTTT. Residues: CASSPTSGGYTGELFF. Using reference TRBV7-9 and TRBJ2-2 for the parts outside the CDR3, the full variable domain is DTGVSQNPRHKITKRGQNVTFRCDPISEHNRLYWYRQTLGQGPEFLTYFQNEAQLEKSRLLSDRFSAERPKGSFSTLEIQRTEQGDSAMYLCASSPTSGGYTGELFFGEGSRLTVL.